Included here is one T cell receptor beta chain sequence, with context. The antigen is unknown. This specimen belongs to a study of T cell responses to AZD1222 COVID-19 vaccine. Points from the study as a whole: White British donors predominated, females outnumbered males, and clonal diversity was possibly underestimated.

Repertoires were generated with immunoSEQ multiplex PCR, while TCRdb's copy carries only in-frame clones and drops some. The sample lists around 100,000 clones, 88% occurring once. This specimen was peripheral blood, taken 28 days after the second AZD1222 dose. The source of this sequence is an adult who received the AZD1222 COVID-19 vaccine.

CDR3 DNA sequence: TGTGCCAGCAGCTTACAGAACGTGGGGTCATGGAACACCATATATTTT. It yields the protein CASSLQNVGSWNTIYF. V and J are TRBV11-2 and TRBJ1-3; D not certain. The CDR3 totals 16 residues. V lost 2 bases to trimming and J lost 7 bases, with 18 bases between them. In germline, CDR1 is SGHAT, CDR2 FQNNGV.